The entry that follows covers one T cell receptor beta chain sequence. The target antigen is unknown. The source of the sample is a study of blood T cells in healthy people across ages. General study points: Long-lived donors exceeded aged donors in naive CD4+ cells and diversity. Investigators treated diversity estimates from one million T cells as underestimates.

This CDR3 has 17 residues. The germline V gene has CDR1 MGHDK and CDR2 SYGVNS. Unmatched junction bases numbered 9, after V lost 3 bases and J lost 3 bases. Alongside a J-beta primer mix, a sample-barcoded 5' primer served in a second PCR lasting about 6 to 11 cycles. TCRdb recomputed calls from the 5' RACE reads with MiXCR, one row per CDR3 protein. In the table there are 1.2 million to 1.5 million distinct CDR3 sequences, approximately 63% of which are singletons. The clonotype was recovered from a man aged 18 to 30 in good health. The source material was blood. The rearrangement links TRBV25-1 to TRBJ2-1; the match to TRBD1 covers 9 bases. The CDR3 DNA sequence: TGTGCCAGCAGTGAGAGAGGGACAGGGATGGGCTACAATGAGCAGTTCTTC. Protein: CASSERGTGMGYNEQFF.